A selection of T cell receptor beta chains follows, all from one sample in a study of blood T cell repertoires in COVID-19. This table comes from immunoSEQ multiplex PCR, and its TCRdb copy is limited to in-frame clones, with some not included. The profile shows fewer than 35,000 clones, roughly 82% of them singletons. Source material: peripheral blood. These receptors were obtained from an elderly man with active or convalescent COVID-19. Both conserved end residues are part of each CDR3. Each record gives: V gene, D gene, J gene, CDR3 DNA, CDR3 protein. D genes are given only for firm matches.

v_call: TRBV9
d_call: NA
j_call: TRBJ1-5
cdr3_nt: TGTGCCAGCAGCGTAGCTACGGGCAGGGATCAGCCCCAGCATTTT
cdr3_aa: CASSVATGRDQPQHF

v_call: TRBV25-1
d_call: NA
j_call: TRBJ2-1
cdr3_nt: TGTGCCAGCAGTGAGCCAGGGGTAATCGTCAATGAGCAGTTCTTC
cdr3_aa: CASSEPGVIVNEQFF

v_call: TRBV2
d_call: TRBD1
j_call: TRBJ1-2
cdr3_nt: TGTGCCAGAACCGACCCTGTTCTCCAGGGGGGTAATGGCTACACCTTC
cdr3_aa: CARTDPVLQGGNGYTF

v_call: TRBV4-1
d_call: TRBD2
j_call: TRBJ2-3
cdr3_nt: TGCGCCAGCAGCCAAGATGTGGCTAGCGGGAGGGCCGGCACAGATACGCAGTATTTT
cdr3_aa: CASSQDVASGRAGTDTQYF

v_call: TRBV12-3/TRBV12-4
d_call: TRBD1
j_call: TRBJ1-5
cdr3_nt: TGTGCCAGCAGACGACAGGGACATCAGCCCCAGCATTTT
cdr3_aa: CASRRQGHQPQHF

v_call: TRBV5-8
d_call: NA
j_call: TRBJ1-6
cdr3_nt: TGTGCCAGCAGCTTTCCCCCGTATAGCTCCTATAATTCACCCCTCCACTTT
cdr3_aa: CASSFPPYSSYNSPLHF

v_call: TRBV28
d_call: TRBD2
j_call: TRBJ2-7
cdr3_nt: TGTGCCACACAGAGCCCCTTGGGAGGGCCTAGGGAGCAGTACTTC
cdr3_aa: CATQSPLGGPREQYF

v_call: TRBV5-1
d_call: TRBD1
j_call: TRBJ2-7
cdr3_nt: TGCGCCAGCAGCTTGGGTCAGGGGGTCTCCTACGAGCAGTACTTC
cdr3_aa: CASSLGQGVSYEQYF

v_call: TRBV28
d_call: TRBD2
j_call: TRBJ2-5
cdr3_nt: TGTGCCAGCTCTGCTACTAGCGGGAGAACAGAGACCCAGTACTTC
cdr3_aa: CASSATSGRTETQYF

v_call: TRBV19
d_call: NA
j_call: TRBJ1-2
cdr3_nt: TGTGCCAGTAGTCCGACGCTTAGGGGAGGTGGCTACACCTTC
cdr3_aa: CASSPTLRGGGYTF

v_call: TRBV11-2
d_call: TRBD1
j_call: TRBJ1-1
cdr3_nt: TGTGCCAGCAGCTCCGGACAGGGATTAAAAGCTTTCTTT
cdr3_aa: CASSSGQGLKAFF